Reported below is one TCR beta chain. Antigen: not known. The data originate from a study of cytomegalovirus exposure and HLA in healthy donors. Study conclusions and caveats: Donors belonging to an Asian-associated ancestry cluster reportedly showed fewer N-insertions in productive TCRs than the roughly 670-donor mean, according to what a later analysis found.

The PCR employed 60 Vbeta primers together with 13 Jbeta primers. Generated by immunoSEQ multiplex PCR, the TCRdb table keeps only in-frame clones and is missing some. This table has some 100,000 clones, roughly 67% appearing once. V dropped 2 bases and J dropped 3 bases, with 12 bases sitting between them. The CDR3 sequence is 15 residues long. The germline CDR1 and CDR2 sequences are MNHEY and SVGAGI. This sequence originates from a man aged 35 to 55 in good health and CMV-seronegative. The chain is built from TRBV6-5 and TRBJ2-3; D is possibly TRBD2 (6 bases). Material: PBMCs. The CDR3 sequence is CASSYGGVGTDTQYF. The CDR3 nucleotides are TGTGCCAGCAGTTACGGCGGGGTAGGGACAGATACGCAGTATTTT.